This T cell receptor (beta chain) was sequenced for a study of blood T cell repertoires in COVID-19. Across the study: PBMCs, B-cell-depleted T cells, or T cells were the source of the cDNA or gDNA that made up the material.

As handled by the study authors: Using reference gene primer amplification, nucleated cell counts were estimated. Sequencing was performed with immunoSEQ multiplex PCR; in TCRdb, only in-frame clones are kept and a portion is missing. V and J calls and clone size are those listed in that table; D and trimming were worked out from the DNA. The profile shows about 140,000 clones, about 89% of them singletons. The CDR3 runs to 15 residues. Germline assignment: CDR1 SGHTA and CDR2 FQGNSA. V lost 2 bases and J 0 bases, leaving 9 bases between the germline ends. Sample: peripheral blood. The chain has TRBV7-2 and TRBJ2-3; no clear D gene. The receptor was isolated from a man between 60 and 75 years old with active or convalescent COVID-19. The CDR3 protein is CASSLSSDSTDTQYF. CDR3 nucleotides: TGTGCCAGCAGCTTAAGCAGCGATAGCACAGATACGCAGTATTTT.